This passage covers 24 T cell receptor beta chains from one sample sequenced in a study of blood T cell repertoires in COVID-19. The repertoire was sequenced with immunoSEQ multiplex PCR; TCRdb's copy has only in-frame clones and lacks some. The repertoire holds 140,000 to 150,000 clones, with more than 75% as singletons. Sequencing was carried out using PBMCs or T cells enriched from blood (not recorded which). All receptors derive from a woman aged 25 to 39 with acute COVID-19.

The chain employs TRBV11-1 and TRBJ1-3; D gene ambiguous. CDR1 is SGHAT and CDR2 is FQDESV in the germline V gene (reference sequence). This CDR3 contains 14 residues. Trimming shortened V by 6 bases and J by 1 base, and 10 bases separated the two germline ends. The CDR3 reads CASSEGSSGNTIYF. CDR3 nucleotide sequence: TGTGCCAGCAGTGAGGGAAGTTCTGGAAACACCATATATTTT.

This chain connects TRBV24-1 to TRBJ1-5, with 11 bases matching TRBD1. The CDR3 extends over 14 amino acids. Germline V gene sequence: CDR1 KGHDR, CDR2 SFDVKD. With 4 bases clipped from V and 7 bases from J, the junction kept 2 bases outside the gene matches. CDR3 protein: CATSEGQGVQPQHF. DNA of the CDR3: TGTGCCACCAGTGAGGGACAGGGGGTCCAGCCCCAGCATTTT.

V is TRBV3-1 (or the pseudogene TRBV3-2) and J is TRBJ2-2; 7 bases match TRBD2. Germline V CDR1 and CDR2: LGHDT, YNNKEL (reference sequence). J was trimmed by 1 base and V by 1 base; bases with no gene match: 0. The length of the CDR3 is 15 residues. Written as DNA, the CDR3 is TGTGCCAGCAGCCAAGTAGCGGGGAACACCGGGGAGCTGTTTTTT. Protein sequence: CASSQVAGNTGELFF.

The chain recombines TRBV10-3 with TRBJ2-1; 13 bases map to TRBD2. Germline V gives CDR1 ENHRY, CDR2 SYGVKD. V lost 6 bases, J lost 8 bases, and 7 bases stayed unmatched. The CDR3 extends over 15 amino acids. The CDR3 region has the DNA TGTGCCATCAGCGGAGGACTAGCGGGAGCCTATGAGCAGTTCTTC. Translating it yields CAISGGLAGAYEQFF.

V is TRBV27 and J is TRBJ2-3; D is perhaps TRBD2 (5 bases). The CDR3 totals 17 residues. V was trimmed by 5 bases and J by 3 bases, leaving 21 bases between them. Germline V gene data show CDR1 as MNHEY and CDR2 as SMNVEV (reference sequence). The CDR3 loop reads CASSLDFSEVMTDTQYF. CDR3 DNA: TGTGCCAGCAGTCTAGATTTTAGCGAGGTTATGACAGATACGCAGTATTTT.

The chain recombines TRBV2 with TRBJ1-2; D may be TRBD1 (5 bases). With 2 bases removed from V and 7 bases from J, the gap between germline ends came to 11 bases. From germline, CDR1 is SNHLY and CDR2 FYNNEI. The CDR3 contains 13 residues. Written as DNA, the CDR3 is TGTGCCAGCAGTGAAACAACGGGGGGTGGCTACACCTTC. Protein product: CASSETTGGGYTF.

This chain uses TRBV11-1 with TRBJ2-7, with D tentatively TRBD1 (5 bases). Trimming took off 1 base at V and 2 bases at J, with 9 bases between the two ends. Germline values: CDR1 SGHAT, CDR2 FQDESV (reference sequence). CDR3 length equals 14 residues. The DNA of the CDR3 is TGTGCCAGCAGCTTAGGTACAGGAACCTACGAGCAGTACTTC. Translating it yields CASSLGTGTYEQYF.

The CDR3 is CSASYREENTEAFF. DNA of the CDR3: TGCAGTGCTAGTTACAGGGAAGAGAACACTGAAGCTTTCTTT. The rearrangement links TRBV20-1 to TRBJ1-1, with a weak D call TRBD1 (6 bases). Deletions cut 3 bases from V and 1 base from J, with 12 bases between. Germline V gives CDR1 DFQATT, CDR2 SNEGSKA (reference sequence). The CDR3 extends over 14 amino acids.

This clone has just a few counts. The chain combines TRBV9 with TRBJ2-7, with 12 positions matching TRBD1. The V gene's germline CDR1 is SGDLS and CDR2 YYNGEE. Unmatched junction bases numbered 6, after V lost 3 bases and J lost 2 bases. The CDR3 sequence is 16 residues long. The DNA for the CDR3 is TGTGCCAGCAGCGACGGGACAGGGGGCCTTACCTACGAGCAGTACTTC. This encodes CASSDGTGGLTYEQYF.

This chain links TRBV30 with TRBJ2-3, with 9 bases aligning to TRBD2. CDR1 GTSNPN and CDR2 SVGIG come from the germline V gene (reference sequence). This CDR3 has 13 residues. V trimming: 6 bases; J trimming: 5 bases; junction bases outside the gene matches: 6. CDR3 sequence reads: CACLAGNEDTQYF. CDR3 DNA sequence: TGTGCCTGTCTAGCGGGAAATGAAGATACGCAGTATTTT.

The chain has TRBV29-1 and TRBJ2-1, with 7 bases aligning to TRBD2. Germline V gene lookup returns CDR1 SQVTM and CDR2 ANQGSEA. The CDR3 runs 13 residues. The CDR3 DNA sequence: TGCAGTTCCAACGCGGGAGTTCGGAATGAGCAGTTCTTC. This gives the protein CSSNAGVRNEQFF.

V usage is TRBV9 and J usage is TRBJ2-5, with D possibly matching TRBD2 (6 bases). V dropped 0 bases and J dropped 5 bases, with 8 bases sitting between them. The CDR3 runs to 13 residues. Germline V gene data show CDR1 as SGDLS and CDR2 as YYNGEE. The CDR3 nucleotides read TGTGCCAGCAGCGTAGGGGCGGGGGAGACCCAGTACTTC. Translation: CASSVGAGETQYF.

V is TRBV19 and J is TRBJ2-5, with D perhaps TRBD2 (5 bases). The V gene's germline CDR1 is LNHDA and CDR2 SQIVND (reference sequence). This CDR3 comprises 15 residues. Trimming took 7 bases from V and 4 from J, leaving 19 bases between them. Here the CDR3 reads CASTTRLAGRETQYF. The CDR3 DNA sequence: TGTGCCAGTACAACCAGGCTAGCAGGTCGAGAGACCCAGTACTTC.

This clone has a single count. The V call is TRBV27, the J call TRBJ2-1; D remains ambiguous. The CDR3 is made up of 11 amino acids. Trimming shortened V by 6 bases and J by 5 bases, and 5 bases separated the two germline ends. CDR1 MNHEY and CDR2 SMNVEV come from the germline V gene (reference sequence). CDR3 loop: CASRSNNEQFF. CDR3 sequence (DNA): TGTGCCAGCAGGAGTAACAATGAGCAGTTCTTC.

In nucleotides, the CDR3 is TGTGCCTGGAGTGTGCGGGAGGGCCGCGAGCAGTACTTC. Its protein is CAWSVREGREQYF. V usage is TRBV30 and J usage is TRBJ2-7; 9 bases are shared with TRBD2. Germline values: CDR1 GTSNPN, CDR2 SVGIG (reference sequence). J was trimmed by 6 bases and V by 0 bases; bases with no gene match: 3. This CDR3 spans 13 amino acids.

This chain joins TRBV29-1 and TRBJ2-7; perhaps TRBD1 as D (6 bases). CDR1 and CDR2 (germline): SQVTM, ANQGSEA. The V gene lost 6 bases and the J gene lost 2 bases, with 17 bases spanning the gap. CDR3 length equals 14 residues. CDR3 region: CSVLGDTLTYEQYF. Here the CDR3 DNA reads TGCAGCGTCCTTGGGGACACCCTAACCTACGAGCAGTACTTC.

This clone was picked up one time. The V gene is TRBV28, the J gene TRBJ2-2; 11 bases agree with TRBD2. Germline V lookup: CDR1 MDHEN, CDR2 SYDVKM. The CDR3 extends over 18 amino acids. V lost 7 bases, J lost 6 bases, and 16 bases stayed unmatched. In DNA, the CDR3 is TGTGCCAGCAAGACTAGCGGGGATAACAACCCTGACTCCGGGGAGCTGTTTTTT. It encodes CASKTSGDNNPDSGELFF.

V is TRBV4-1 and J is TRBJ1-6; D unclear. This CDR3 spans 13 amino acids. The V gene's germline CDR1 is MGHRA and CDR2 YSYEKL. V was shortened by 0 bases and J by 9 bases, with 6 bases between the two germline ends. This CDR3 reads CASSQDEGSPLHF. The CDR3 nucleotides read TGCGCCAGCAGCCAAGATGAGGGTTCACCCCTCCACTTT.

The V and J genes are TRBV15 and TRBJ2-5; TRBD2 agrees at 7 bases. This CDR3 has 15 amino acids. The trim removed 3 bases at V and 0 bases at J, leaving 4 bases unmatched. CDR1 is LNHNV and CDR2 is YYDKDF in the germline V gene (reference sequence). The CDR3 here is CATSRGLRYQETQYF. CDR3 bases: TGTGCCACCAGCAGGGGACTACGGTACCAAGAGACCCAGTACTTC.

This rearrangement joins TRBV6-5 to TRBJ2-7; the D gene is possibly TRBD1 (6 bases). The CDR3 totals 15 residues. Trimming took 2 bases from V and 4 from J, leaving 15 bases between them. Germline assignment: CDR1 MNHEY and CDR2 SVGAGI. In DNA form, the CDR3 reads TGTGCCAGCAGTTACCTTCCCGGACAGACATACGAGCAGTACTTC. It translates to CASSYLPGQTYEQYF.

This rearrangement joins TRBV2 to TRBJ1-5, with D maybe TRBD1 (6 bases). Trimming shortened V by 6 bases and J by 3 bases, and 15 bases separated the two germline ends. Germline V gene data show CDR1 as SNHLY and CDR2 as FYNNEI. The CDR3 runs 15 residues. The CDR3 sequence: CASSDRTAFNQPQHF. DNA of the CDR3: TGTGCCAGCAGCGATCGGACAGCCTTCAATCAGCCCCAGCATTTT.

V gene TRBV6-5 combines with J gene TRBJ1-3; D is unclear. Per germline, CDR1 MNHEY and CDR2 SVGAGI. Deletions cut 6 bases from V and 1 base from J, with 7 bases between. This CDR3 comprises 13 residues. CDR3 protein: CASRAPSGNTIYF. In nucleotides, the CDR3 is TGTGCCAGCAGAGCGCCTTCTGGAAACACCATATATTTT.

The chain combines TRBV13 with TRBJ1-1; perhaps TRBD1 as D (6 bases). CDR1 and CDR2 (germline): PRHDT, FYEKMQ (reference sequence). The CDR3 sequence is 15 residues long. Deletions cut 5 bases from V and 1 base from J, with 14 bases between. CDR3 in amino acids: CASSLGGAGNTEAFF. The CDR3 bases are TGTGCCAGCAGCCTGGGGGGGGCAGGGAACACTGAAGCTTTCTTT.

Concerning this clone itself: This CDR3 is also generated by other DNA sequences in the sample. This chain joins TRBV27 and TRBJ2-7, with 8 positions matching TRBD2. The CDR3 is made up of 14 amino acids. V lost 5 bases, J lost 5 bases, and 8 bases stayed unmatched. Germline V gene data show CDR1 as MNHEY and CDR2 as SMNVEV (reference sequence). The CDR3 region has the DNA TGTGCCAGCAGTCCCAGCGGGAGAATCGACGAGCAGTACTTC. Translated: CASSPSGRIDEQYF.